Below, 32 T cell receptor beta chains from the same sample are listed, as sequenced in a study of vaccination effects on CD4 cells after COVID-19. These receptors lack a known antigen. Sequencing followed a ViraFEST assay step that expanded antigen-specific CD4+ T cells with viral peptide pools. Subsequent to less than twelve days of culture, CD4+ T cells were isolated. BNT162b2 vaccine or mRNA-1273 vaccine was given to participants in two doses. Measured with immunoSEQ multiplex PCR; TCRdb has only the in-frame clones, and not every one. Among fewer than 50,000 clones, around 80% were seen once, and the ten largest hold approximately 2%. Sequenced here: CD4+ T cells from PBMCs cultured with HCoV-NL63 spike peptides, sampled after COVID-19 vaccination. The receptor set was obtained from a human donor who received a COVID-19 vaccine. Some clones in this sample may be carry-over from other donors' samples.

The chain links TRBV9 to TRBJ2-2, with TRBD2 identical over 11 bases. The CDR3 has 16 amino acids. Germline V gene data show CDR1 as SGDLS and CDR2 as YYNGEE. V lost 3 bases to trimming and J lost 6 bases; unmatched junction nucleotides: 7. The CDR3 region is CASSAGLAGTAGELFF. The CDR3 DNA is TGTGCCAGCAGCGCCGGACTAGCGGGTACCGCCGGGGAGCTGTTTTTT.

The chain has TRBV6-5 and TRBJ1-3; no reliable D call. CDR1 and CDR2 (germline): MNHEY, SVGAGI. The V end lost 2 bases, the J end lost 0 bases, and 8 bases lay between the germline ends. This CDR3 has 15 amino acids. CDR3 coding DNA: TGTGCCAGCAGTTACGGGTGGAGCTCTGGAAACACCATATATTTT. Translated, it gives CASSYGWSSGNTIYF.

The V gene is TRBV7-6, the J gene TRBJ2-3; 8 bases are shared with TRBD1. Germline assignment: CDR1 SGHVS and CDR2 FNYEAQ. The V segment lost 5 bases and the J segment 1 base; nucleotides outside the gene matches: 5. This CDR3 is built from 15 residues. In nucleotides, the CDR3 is TGTGCCAGCAGCCTAAAGGACAGGGGCACAGATACGCAGTATTTT. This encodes CASSLKDRGTDTQYF.

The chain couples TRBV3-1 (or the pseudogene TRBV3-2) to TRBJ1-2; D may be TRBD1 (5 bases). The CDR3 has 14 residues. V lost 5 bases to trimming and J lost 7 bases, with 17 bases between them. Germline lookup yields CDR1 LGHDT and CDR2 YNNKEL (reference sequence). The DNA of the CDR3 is TGTGCCAGCAGCTACCCCCGTGGGGGAGGTGGCTACACCTTC. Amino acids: CASSYPRGGGGYTF.

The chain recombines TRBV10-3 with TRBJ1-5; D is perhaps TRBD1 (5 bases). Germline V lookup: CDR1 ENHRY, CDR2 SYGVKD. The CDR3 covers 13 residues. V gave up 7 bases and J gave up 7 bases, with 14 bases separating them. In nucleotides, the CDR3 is TGTGCCATCATGGCGGGGGTCGGGCAGCCCCAGCATTTT. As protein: CAIMAGVGQPQHF.

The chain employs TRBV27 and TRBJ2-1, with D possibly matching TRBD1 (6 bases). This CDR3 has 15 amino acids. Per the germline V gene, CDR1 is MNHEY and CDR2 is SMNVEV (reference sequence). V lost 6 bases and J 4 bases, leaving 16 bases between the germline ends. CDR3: CASRLTGPWYNEQFF. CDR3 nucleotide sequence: TGTGCCAGCAGACTGACAGGTCCTTGGTACAATGAGCAGTTCTTC.

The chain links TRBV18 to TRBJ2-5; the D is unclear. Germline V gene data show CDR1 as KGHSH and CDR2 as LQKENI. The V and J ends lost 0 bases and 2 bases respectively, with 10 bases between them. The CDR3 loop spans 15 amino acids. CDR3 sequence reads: CASSPPSQAQETQYF. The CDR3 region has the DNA TGTGCCAGCTCACCACCGTCCCAGGCTCAAGAGACCCAGTACTTC.

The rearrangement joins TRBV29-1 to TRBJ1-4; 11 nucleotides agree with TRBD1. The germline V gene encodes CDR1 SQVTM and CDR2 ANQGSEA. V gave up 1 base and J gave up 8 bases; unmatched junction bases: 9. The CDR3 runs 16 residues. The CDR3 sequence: CSVEGGGQGAYEKLFF. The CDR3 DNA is TGCAGCGTTGAAGGGGGCGGACAGGGGGCGTACGAAAAACTGTTTTTT.

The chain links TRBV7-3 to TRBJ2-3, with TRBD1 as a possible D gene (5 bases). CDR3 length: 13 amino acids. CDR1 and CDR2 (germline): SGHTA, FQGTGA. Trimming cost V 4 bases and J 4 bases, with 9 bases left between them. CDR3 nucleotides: TGTGCCAGCAGCTCCCAGGGTGCAGATACGCAGTATTTT. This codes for CASSSQGADTQYF.

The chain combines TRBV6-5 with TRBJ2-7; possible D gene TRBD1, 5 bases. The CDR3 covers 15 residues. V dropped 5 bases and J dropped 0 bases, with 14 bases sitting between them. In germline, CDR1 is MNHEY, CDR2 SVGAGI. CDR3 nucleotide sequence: TGTGCCAGCAGTAGGAGACAGCCCAGCTCCTACGAGCAGTACGTC. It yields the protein CASSRRQPSSYEQYV.

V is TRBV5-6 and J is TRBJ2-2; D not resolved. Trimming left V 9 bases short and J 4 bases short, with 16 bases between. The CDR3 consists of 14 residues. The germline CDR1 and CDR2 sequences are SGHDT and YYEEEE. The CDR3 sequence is CATSSRIGTGELFF. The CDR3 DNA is TGTGCCACCTCCTCGAGGATCGGCACCGGGGAGCTGTTTTTT.

The CDR3 reads CASSLGGIYNEQFF. CDR3 in DNA: TGCGCCAGCAGCTTGGGGGGAATCTACAATGAGCAGTTCTTC. The V and J genes are TRBV5-1 and TRBJ2-1; the D is unclear. The V gene lost 0 bases and the J gene lost 3 bases, with 7 bases spanning the gap. CDR1 is SGHRS and CDR2 is YFSETQ in the germline V gene. The CDR3 is 14 amino acids.

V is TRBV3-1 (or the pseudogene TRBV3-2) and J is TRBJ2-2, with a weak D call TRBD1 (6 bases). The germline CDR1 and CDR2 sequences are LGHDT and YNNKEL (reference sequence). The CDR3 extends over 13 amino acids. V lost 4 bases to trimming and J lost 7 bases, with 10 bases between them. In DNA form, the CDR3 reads TGTGCCAGCAGCCTGAGGGGGAGCGGGGAGCTGTTTTTT. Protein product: CASSLRGSGELFF.

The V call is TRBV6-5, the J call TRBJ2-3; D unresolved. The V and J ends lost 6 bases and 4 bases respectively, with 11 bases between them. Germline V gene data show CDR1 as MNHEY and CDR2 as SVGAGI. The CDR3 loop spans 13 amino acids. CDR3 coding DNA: TGTGCCAGCAGGAGAGGTCAGCCAGATACGCAGTATTTT. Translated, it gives CASRRGQPDTQYF.

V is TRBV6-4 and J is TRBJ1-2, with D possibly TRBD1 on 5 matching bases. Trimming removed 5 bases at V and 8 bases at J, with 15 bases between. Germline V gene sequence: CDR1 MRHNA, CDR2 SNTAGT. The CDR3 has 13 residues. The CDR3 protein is CASSPTGETGYTF. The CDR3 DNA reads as TGTGCCAGCAGTCCAACGGGGGAAACGGGCTACACCTTC.

CDR3 loop: CATTRSSFSGNTIYF. The CDR3 region has the DNA TGTGCCACCACAAGATCTTCATTCTCTGGAAACACCATATATTTT. The J gene is TRBJ1-3, the V gene TRBV15; D remains ambiguous. Per the germline V gene, CDR1 is LNHNV and CDR2 is YYDKDF (reference sequence). V gave up 7 bases and J gave up 0 bases, with 13 bases separating them. The CDR3 has 15 amino acids.

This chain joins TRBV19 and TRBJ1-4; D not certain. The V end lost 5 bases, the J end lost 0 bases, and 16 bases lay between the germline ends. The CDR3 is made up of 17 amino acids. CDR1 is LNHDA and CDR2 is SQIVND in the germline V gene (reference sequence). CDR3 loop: CASSSRGSSATNEKLFF. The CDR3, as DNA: TGTGCCAGTAGTTCCCGCGGCAGCAGTGCAACTAATGAAAAACTGTTTTTT.

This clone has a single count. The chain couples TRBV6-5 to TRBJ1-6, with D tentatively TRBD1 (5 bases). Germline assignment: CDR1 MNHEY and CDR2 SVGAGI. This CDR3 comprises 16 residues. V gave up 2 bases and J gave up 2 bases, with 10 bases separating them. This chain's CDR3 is CASSYTQGPYNSPLHF. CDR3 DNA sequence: TGTGCCAGCAGTTACACTCAGGGTCCCTATAATTCACCCCTCCACTTT.

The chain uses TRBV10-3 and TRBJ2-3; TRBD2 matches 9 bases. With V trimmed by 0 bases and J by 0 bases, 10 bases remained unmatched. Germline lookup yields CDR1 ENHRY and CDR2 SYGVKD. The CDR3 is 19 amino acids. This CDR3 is CAISESGAGGATSTDTQYF. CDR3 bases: TGTGCCATCAGTGAGTCGGGAGCGGGGGGCGCGACTAGCACAGATACGCAGTATTTT.

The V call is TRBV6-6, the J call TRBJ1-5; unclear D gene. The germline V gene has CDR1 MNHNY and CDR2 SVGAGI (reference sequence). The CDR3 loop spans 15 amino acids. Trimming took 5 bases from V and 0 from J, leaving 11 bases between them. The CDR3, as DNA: TGTGCCAGCAGTACACCATCATATAGCAATCAGCCCCAGCATTTT. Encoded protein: CASSTPSYSNQPQHF.

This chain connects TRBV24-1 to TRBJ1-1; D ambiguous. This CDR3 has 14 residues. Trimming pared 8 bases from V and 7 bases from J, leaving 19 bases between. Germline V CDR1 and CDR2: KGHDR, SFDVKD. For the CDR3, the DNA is TGTGCCACCACTACCTCCACGGGTGGTAGTGAAGCTTTCTTT. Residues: CATTTSTGGSEAFF.

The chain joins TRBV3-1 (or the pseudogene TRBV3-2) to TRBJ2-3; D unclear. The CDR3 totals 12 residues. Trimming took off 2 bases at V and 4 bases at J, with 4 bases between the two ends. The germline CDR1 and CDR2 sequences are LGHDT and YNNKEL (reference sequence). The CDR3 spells CASSQRADTQYF. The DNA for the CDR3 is TGTGCCAGCAGCCAACGAGCAGATACGCAGTATTTT.

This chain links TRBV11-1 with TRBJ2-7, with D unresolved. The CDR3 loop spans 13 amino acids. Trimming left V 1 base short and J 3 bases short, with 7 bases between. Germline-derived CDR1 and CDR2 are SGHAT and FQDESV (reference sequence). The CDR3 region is CASSLGKDYEQYV. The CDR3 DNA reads TGTGCCAGCAGCTTAGGCAAAGACTACGAGCAGTACGTC.

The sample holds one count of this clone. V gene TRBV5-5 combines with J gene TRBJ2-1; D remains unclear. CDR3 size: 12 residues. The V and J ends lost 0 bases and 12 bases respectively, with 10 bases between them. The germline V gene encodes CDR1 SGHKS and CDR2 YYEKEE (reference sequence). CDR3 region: CASSLATDRQFF. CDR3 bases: TGTGCCAGCAGCTTGGCCACGGACCGGCAGTTCTTC. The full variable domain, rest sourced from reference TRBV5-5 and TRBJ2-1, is DAGVTQSPTHLIKTRGQQVTLRCSPISGHKSVSWYQQVLGQGPQFIFQYYEKEERGRGNFPDRFSARQFPNYSSELNVNALLLGDSALYLCASSLATDRQFFGPGTRLTVL.

The CDR3 bases are TGTGCCAGTACTACGGGGTCGGCTGGAAACACCATATATTTT. This codes for CASTTGSAGNTIYF. The chain recombines TRBV19 with TRBJ1-3; D call uncertain. Trimming removed 7 bases at V and 2 bases at J, with 12 bases between. The CDR3 is 14 residues long. CDR1 and CDR2 (germline): LNHDA, SQIVND (reference sequence). Based on the CDR3 plus reference TRBV19 and TRBJ1-3, the full variable domain is DGGITQSPKYLFRKEGQNVTLSCEQNLNHDAMYWYRQDPGQGLRLIYYSQIVNDFQKGDIAEGYSVSREKKESFPLTVTSAQKNPTAFYLCASTTGSAGNTIYFGEGSWLTVV.

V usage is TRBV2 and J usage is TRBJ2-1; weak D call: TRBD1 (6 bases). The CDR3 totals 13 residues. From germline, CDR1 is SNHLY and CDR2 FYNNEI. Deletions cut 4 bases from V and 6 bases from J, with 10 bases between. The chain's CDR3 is CASSGTAINEQFF. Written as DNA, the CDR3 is TGTGCCAGCAGTGGGACAGCTATCAATGAGCAGTTCTTC.

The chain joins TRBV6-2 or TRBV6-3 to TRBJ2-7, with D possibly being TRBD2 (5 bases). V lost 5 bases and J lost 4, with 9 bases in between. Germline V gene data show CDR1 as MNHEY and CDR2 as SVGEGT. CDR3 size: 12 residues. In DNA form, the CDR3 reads TGTGCCAGCAGTATCCCGGGGTACGAGCAGTACGTC. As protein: CASSIPGYEQYV.

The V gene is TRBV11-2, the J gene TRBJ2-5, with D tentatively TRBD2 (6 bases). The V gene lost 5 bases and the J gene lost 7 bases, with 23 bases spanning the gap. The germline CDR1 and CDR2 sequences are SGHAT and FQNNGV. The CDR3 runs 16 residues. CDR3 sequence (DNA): TGTGCCAGCAGCCCCGGTTGGGGGGAGTCGCCGGGGACCCAGTACTTC. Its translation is CASSPGWGESPGTQYF.

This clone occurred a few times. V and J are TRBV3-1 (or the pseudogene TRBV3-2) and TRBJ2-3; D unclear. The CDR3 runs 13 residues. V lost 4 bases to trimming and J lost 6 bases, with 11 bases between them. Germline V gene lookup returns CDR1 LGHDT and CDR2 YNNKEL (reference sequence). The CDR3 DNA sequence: TGTGCCAGCAGCCCCAACTTAGGGGATACGCAGTATTTT. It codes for CASSPNLGDTQYF.

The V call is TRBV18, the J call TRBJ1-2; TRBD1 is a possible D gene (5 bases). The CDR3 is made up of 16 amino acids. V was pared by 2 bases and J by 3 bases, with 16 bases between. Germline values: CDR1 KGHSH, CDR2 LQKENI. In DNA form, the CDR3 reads TGTGCCAGCTCACCAGGGACTCCGATGACAGACTATGGCTACACCTTC. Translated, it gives CASSPGTPMTDYGYTF.

The CDR3 spells CASSEDILVVGNTIYF. CDR3 sequence (DNA): TGTGCCAGCAGTGAGGACATACTTGTTGTTGGAAACACCATATATTTT. The chain couples TRBV6-1 to TRBJ1-3; the D gene is possibly TRBD1 (5 bases). Germline V lookup: CDR1 MNHNS, CDR2 SASEGT. This CDR3 region has 16 residues. Trimming cost V 3 bases and J 3 bases, with 15 bases left between them.

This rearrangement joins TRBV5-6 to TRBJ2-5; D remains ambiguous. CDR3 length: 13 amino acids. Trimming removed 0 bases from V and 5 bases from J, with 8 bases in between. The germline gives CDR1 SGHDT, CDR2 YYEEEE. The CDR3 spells CASSLESRETQYF. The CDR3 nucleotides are TGTGCCAGCAGCTTGGAATCTCGGGAGACCCAGTACTTC. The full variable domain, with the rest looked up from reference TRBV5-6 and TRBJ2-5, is DAGVTQSPTHLIKTRGQQVTLRCSPKSGHDTVSWYQQALGQGPQFIFQYYEEEERQRGNFPDRFSGHQFPNYSSELNVNALLLGDSALYLCASSLESRETQYFGPGTRLLVL.